Following are 31 T cell receptor beta chains from one sample sequenced in a study of T cells in Graves' hyperthyroidism and ophthalmopathy. RNA transcripts yielded amplified TCR beta CDR3 regions. HTBI primers were used for first-round RT-PCR of the TCR CDR3. TCRdb reprocessed the multiplex PCR reads via MiXCR and lists one record per CDR3 protein. The sample shows some 620,000 distinct CDR3 sequences, roughly 17% of them seen only once. The sample consisted of blood. These receptors all stem from a woman in her twenties or thirties with Graves' hyperthyroidism.

This chain connects TRBV30 to TRBJ2-7, with D possibly TRBD2 on 5 matching bases. This CDR3 is 14 amino acids long. Germline V gene data show CDR1 as GTSNPN and CDR2 as SVGIG (reference sequence). Trimming removed 3 bases at V and 3 bases at J, with 15 bases between. The CDR3 nucleotides are TGTGCCTGGAGCGACGAGGGAGTCTTCTACGAGCAGTACTTC. Translating it yields CAWSDEGVFYEQYF. The full variable domain, in which reference TRBV30 and TRBJ2-7 provide the parts outside the CDR3, is SQTIHQWPATLVQPVGSPLSLECTVEGTSNPNLYWYRQAAGRGLQLLFYSVGIGQISSEVPQNLSASRPQDRQFILSSKKLLLSDSGFYLCAWSDEGVFYEQYFGPGTRLTVT.

This clonotype has ten or more counts. The chain is built from TRBV7-2 and TRBJ2-3; D possibly corresponds to TRBD2 (6 bases). The germline V gene has CDR1 SGHTA and CDR2 FQGNSA. The CDR3 is 15 residues long. Between the trimmed V and J ends, which lost 2 bases and 2 bases, there was a span of 11 bases. CDR3 protein: CASSLLGGFTDTQYF. The CDR3 nucleotides read TGTGCCAGCAGCTTACTGGGGGGATTCACAGATACGCAGTATTTT.

This clonotype was seen a handful of times. V is TRBV28 and J is TRBJ2-1; either TRBD1 or TRBD2 may supply D (5 bases each). This CDR3 is built from 14 residues. Trimming pared 5 bases from V and 4 bases from J, leaving 12 bases between. Germline V lookup: CDR1 MDHEN, CDR2 SYDVKM. In DNA form, the CDR3 reads TGTGCCAGCAGTACCGGGACCCTGTACAATGAGCAGTTCTTC. It codes for CASSTGTLYNEQFF.

V gene TRBV9 combines with J gene TRBJ1-2; D might be TRBD1 (5 bases). Deletions cut 4 bases from V and 5 bases from J, with 18 bases between. Germline values: CDR1 SGDLS, CDR2 YYNGEE. The CDR3 has 15 amino acids. The CDR3 reads CASSPGAAPGYGYTF. CDR3 DNA sequence: TGTGCCAGCAGCCCCGGGGCGGCACCCGGGTATGGCTACACCTTC. The entire variable domain, with the rest obtained from reference TRBV9 and TRBJ1-2, is as follows: DSGVTQTPKHLITATGQRVTLRCSPRSGDLSVYWYQQSLDQGLQFLIQYYNGEERAKGNILERFSAQQFPDLHSELNLSSLELGDSALYFCASSPGAAPGYGYTFGSGTRLTVV.

This clonotype was seen at least ten times. This chain links TRBV6-2 or TRBV6-3 with TRBJ1-1; 12 bases line up with TRBD1. V lost 4 bases to trimming and J lost 5 bases; unmatched junction nucleotides: 5. CDR1 is MNHEY, CDR2 SVGEGT, per germline. The CDR3 has 15 residues. CDR3 in amino acids: CASSFGTGGLTEAFF. CDR3 sequence (DNA): TGTGCCAGCAGTTTTGGGACAGGGGGCCTGACTGAAGCTTTCTTT.

The table lists this clonotype with many counts. This chain's CDR3 is CASSSTRGPGELFF. As DNA, the CDR3 is TGTGCCAGCAGTTCGACCAGGGGGCCGGGGGAGCTGTTTTTT. This rearrangement joins TRBV28 to TRBJ2-2; 8 bases are a match to TRBD1. J gave up 8 bases and V 4 bases, and 6 bases lay outside the gene matches. The CDR3 contains 14 residues. The V gene's germline CDR1 is MDHEN and CDR2 SYDVKM.

This clonotype was seen at least ten times. The chain combines TRBV28 with TRBJ2-4, with TRBD1 matching over 9 bases. Germline lookup yields CDR1 MDHEN and CDR2 SYDVKM. The CDR3 covers 16 residues. V shed 2 bases, J shed 0 bases, and the junction held 2 bases outside the gene matches. CDR3 residues: CASSLGQGLAKNIQYF. In nucleotides, the CDR3 is TGTGCCAGCAGTTTAGGACAGGGGTTAGCCAAAAACATTCAGTACTTC.

V gene TRBV19 combines with J gene TRBJ2-5, with a possible D match to TRBD2 (6 bases). The CDR3 contains 17 residues. The V and J ends lost 5 bases and 5 bases respectively, with 24 bases between them. The V gene's germline CDR1 is LNHDA and CDR2 SQIVND (reference sequence). This chain's CDR3 is CASSPPDGSRGGETQYF. The CDR3 DNA is TGTGCCAGTAGTCCCCCCGACGGGAGTCGGGGCGGGGAGACCCAGTACTTC.

This clonotype was found many times. The rearrangement uses TRBV11-2 and TRBJ2-1; 8 bases line up with TRBD2. Germline lookup yields CDR1 SGHAT and CDR2 FQNNGV. V was clipped by 4 bases and J by 10 bases; unmatched bases: 12. The length of the CDR3 is 15 residues. The CDR3 spells CASSSLAGGYSEQFF. In DNA form, the CDR3 reads TGTGCCAGCAGCTCCCTAGCGGGTGGATATTCGGAGCAGTTCTTC.

This clonotype was recorded many times. This sequence joins TRBV6-1 and TRBJ2-5, with 8 bases that match TRBD1. Germline values: CDR1 MNHNS, CDR2 SASEGT. With V trimmed by 6 bases and J by 3 bases, 6 bases remained unmatched. The CDR3 is made up of 14 amino acids. CDR3: CASRPDRGKETQYF. Here the CDR3 DNA reads TGTGCCAGCAGGCCCGACAGGGGAAAAGAGACCCAGTACTTC.

This clonotype was found a few times. This may come from a read error, since a much larger clone is one base off. In DNA form, the CDR3 reads TGCAGTGCTAGTTTCGGACAGCGACGCGCAGATACGCAGTATTTT. This encodes CSASFGQRRADTQYF. The rearrangement joins TRBV20-1 to TRBJ2-3, with a possible D match to TRBD1 (6 bases). The CDR3 loop spans 15 amino acids. Germline lookup yields CDR1 DFQATT and CDR2 SNEGSKA (reference sequence). V dropped 3 bases and J dropped 4 bases, with 17 bases sitting between them.

The chain links TRBV11-2 to TRBJ2-7; no clear D gene. Germline CDR1 is SGHAT and CDR2 is FQNNGV. The CDR3 sequence is 13 residues long. V was pared by 2 bases and J by 3 bases, with 8 bases between. The CDR3 coding sequence is TGTGCCAGCAGCTTAAGGCACGGCTACGAGCAGTACTTC. This gives the protein CASSLRHGYEQYF.

The chain carries TRBV19 and TRBJ1-1; D is perhaps TRBD1 (5 bases). This CDR3 region has 14 residues. Trimming removed 6 bases from V and 3 bases from J, with 14 bases in between. CDR1 and CDR2 (germline): LNHDA, SQIVND (reference sequence). The CDR3 bases are TGTGCCAGTAGACCATCCCCGGGACACACTGAAGCTTTCTTT. Translating it yields CASRPSPGHTEAFF. Full variable domain (missing parts from reference TRBV19 and TRBJ1-1): DGGITQSPKYLFRKEGQNVTLSCEQNLNHDAMYWYRQDPGQGLRLIYYSQIVNDFQKGDIAEGYSVSREKKESFPLTVTSAQKNPTAFYLCASRPSPGHTEAFFGQGTRLTVV.

This chain uses TRBV3-1 with TRBJ1-3; D call uncertain. The CDR3 contains 15 residues. Looked up from germline, CDR1 is LGHDT and CDR2 is YNNKEL (reference sequence). The V and J ends lost 0 bases and 2 bases respectively, with 8 bases between them. Written as DNA, the CDR3 is TGTGCCAGCAGCCAAGATCAGGTTCCTGGAAACACCATATATTTT. Amino acids: CASSQDQVPGNTIYF.

The rearrangement links TRBV27 to TRBJ2-4, with 11 bases lining up with TRBD1. This CDR3 has 14 residues. V lost 5 bases and J lost 7; bases outside the gene matches: 4. CDR1 MNHEY and CDR2 SMNVEV come from the germline V gene (reference sequence). The CDR3 DNA reads TGTGCCAGCAGTCCAGGACAGGGGGCGAACATTCAGTACTTC. The encoded protein is CASSPGQGANIQYF.

V gene TRBV18 combines with J gene TRBJ1-2, with a weak D call TRBD1 (5 bases). The ends were cut back, 3 bases at V and 8 bases at J, with 19 bases in the middle. CDR1 KGHSH and CDR2 LQKENI come from the germline V gene. The CDR3 sequence is 15 residues long. As DNA, the CDR3 is TGTGCCAGCTCACCCACTGTGAGGCCCGGGGGAGGCTACACCTTC. It is translated as CASSPTVRPGGGYTF.

This clonotype was counted at least ten times. This rearrangement joins TRBV2 to TRBJ2-5; tentatively, D is TRBD2 (6 bases). Trimming took 1 base from V and 5 from J, leaving 11 bases between them. The CDR3 runs to 14 residues. Germline lookup yields CDR1 SNHLY and CDR2 FYNNEI. CDR3 sequence: CASSEDPRGETQYF. In nucleotides, the CDR3 is TGTGCCAGCAGTGAAGACCCCCGGGGGGAGACCCAGTACTTC.

The sample holds a few counts of this clonotype. This chain joins TRBV20-1 and TRBJ1-5; possibly TRBD1 for D (6 bases). Per the germline V gene, CDR1 is DFQATT and CDR2 is SNEGSKA (reference sequence). This CDR3 is built from 15 residues. V was pared by 4 bases and J by 4 bases, with 17 bases between. The CDR3 loop reads CSATKPGQKNQPQHF. The CDR3 nucleotides read TGCAGTGCTACTAAACCGGGACAAAAGAATCAGCCCCAGCATTTT.

The chain couples TRBV14 to TRBJ1-4, with D hard to call. The CDR3 has 13 amino acids. Trimming stripped 1 base from V and 8 bases from J, with 8 bases between. CDR1 and CDR2 (germline): SGHDN, FVKESK. CDR3 sequence reads: CASSQVSGEKLFF. The CDR3 DNA sequence: TGTGCCAGCAGCCAAGTAAGCGGAGAAAAACTGTTTTTT.

This clonotype was counted at least ten times. This chain joins TRBV7-6 and TRBJ2-7; unclear D gene. This CDR3 has 13 residues. Germline loops: CDR1 SGHVS, CDR2 FNYEAQ. V was clipped by 6 bases and J by 0 bases, with 9 bases between them. CDR3 in amino acids: CASSISASYEQYF. Here the CDR3 DNA reads TGTGCCAGCAGTATATCAGCCTCCTACGAGCAGTACTTC.

This clonotype was observed at least ten times. The rearrangement uses TRBV6-1 and TRBJ2-1, with 8 positions matching TRBD2. After removal of 6 bases from V and 5 bases from J, the junction contained 6 bases not matched to a gene. Germline CDR1 and CDR2: MNHNS and SASEGT. This CDR3 has 14 residues. This chain's CDR3 is CASSDGLANNEQFF. The CDR3 DNA sequence: TGTGCCAGCAGCGACGGACTAGCTAACAATGAGCAGTTCTTC.

This clonotype has ten or more counts. This sequence joins TRBV3-1 and TRBJ1-4; D gene ambiguous. This CDR3 region has 14 residues. Per germline, CDR1 LGHDT and CDR2 YNNKEL (reference sequence). V was shortened by 1 base and J by 4 bases, with 7 bases between the two germline ends. The CDR3 here is CASSQAVYNEKLFF. The DNA for the CDR3 is TGTGCCAGCAGCCAAGCCGTTTATAATGAAAAACTGTTTTTT.

This sequence joins TRBV12-5 and TRBJ2-5, with D possibly matching TRBD2 (6 bases). Germline CDR1 is LGHNT and CDR2 is FRNRAP. The ends were cut back, 9 bases at V and 1 base at J, with 21 bases in the middle. This CDR3 is built from 16 residues. This CDR3 is CARGPPRLSGQETQYF. As DNA, the CDR3 is TGTGCTAGAGGTCCCCCCCGACTTAGCGGCCAAGAGACCCAGTACTTC. Full variable domain (remainder filled in from reference TRBV12-5 and TRBJ2-5): DARVTQTPRHKVTEMGQEVTMRCQPILGHNTVFWYRQTMMQGLELLAYFRNRAPLDDSGMPKDRFSAEMPDATLATLKIQPSEPRDSAVYFCARGPPRLSGQETQYFGPGTRLLVL.

This clonotype has just a few counts. This chain links TRBV30 with TRBJ1-6, with 7 bases fitting TRBD1. The CDR3 sequence is 12 residues long. V lost 7 bases and J lost 8; bases outside the gene matches: 5. Per the germline V gene, CDR1 is GTSNPN and CDR2 is SVGIG (reference sequence). The chain's CDR3 is CASGGVDSPLHF. The CDR3 DNA follows: TGTGCCTCAGGGGGGGTGGATTCACCCCTCCACTTT.

The CDR3 sequence: CASSPSQGRYEQYF. Here the CDR3 DNA reads TGTGCCAGCAGTCCCTCTCAGGGGCGATACGAGCAGTACTTC. J is TRBJ2-7 and V is TRBV6-2 or TRBV6-3; tentatively, D is TRBD1 (6 bases). Germline assignment: CDR1 MNHEY and CDR2 SVGEGT. This CDR3 is built from 14 residues. V gave up 5 bases and J gave up 4 bases, with 15 bases separating them.

This clonotype was counted at least ten times. This chain uses TRBV4-1 with TRBJ2-7; 8 bases match TRBD2. The CDR3 totals 17 residues. In germline, CDR1 is MGHRA, CDR2 YSYEKL. V shed 3 bases and J 2 bases; nucleotides not matched to a gene: 12. The CDR3 DNA reads as TGCGCCAGCAGCCAGGATTATTTAGCGGGATCTGCCTACGAGCAGTACTTC. It codes for CASSQDYLAGSAYEQYF.

This clonotype was seen repeatedly, ten times or more. The rearrangement links TRBV30 to TRBJ1-2; 7 bases map to TRBD1. Germline V gene lookup returns CDR1 GTSNPN and CDR2 SVGIG (reference sequence). With V trimmed by 3 bases and J by 4 bases, 2 bases remained unmatched. The CDR3 has 12 amino acids. CDR3 DNA sequence: TGTGCCTGGAGCTACAGGGGCTATGGCTACACCTTC. This sequence encodes CAWSYRGYGYTF.

V and J are TRBV7-8 and TRBJ2-2, with D maybe TRBD1 (6 bases). The germline V gene encodes CDR1 SGHVS and CDR2 FQNEAQ. The CDR3 runs to 14 residues. V was trimmed by 5 bases and J by 6 bases, leaving 13 bases between them. CDR3 amino acids: CASSLQGNAGELFF. CDR3 DNA: TGTGCCAGCAGCCTACAGGGTAACGCCGGGGAGCTGTTTTTT.

V usage is TRBV7-2 and J usage is TRBJ2-5, with 8 bases lining up with TRBD2. The CDR3 contains 17 residues. With 4 bases clipped from V and 5 bases from J, the junction kept 15 bases outside the gene matches. Germline-derived CDR1 and CDR2 are SGHTA and FQGNSA. The CDR3 loop is CASSSASGTSGLETQYF. CDR3 DNA sequence: TGTGCCAGCAGCTCAGCCTCCGGGACTAGTGGCCTGGAGACCCAGTACTTC.

Concerning this clonotype: A much larger clone is a single base away; this may be a read error. V is TRBV13 and J is TRBJ2-1, with 8 bases fitting TRBD2. Losses at the gene ends were 5 bases for V and 2 bases for J; bases not matched to a gene: 5. The CDR3 contains 15 residues. The V gene's germline CDR1 is PRHDT and CDR2 FYEKMQ (reference sequence). CDR3 DNA: TGTGCCAGCAGCGCCCCGGGACTAGCCTACAATGAGCAGTTCTTC. Translated: CASSAPGLAYNEQFF.

This chain links TRBV28 with TRBJ2-4, with 10 bases that match TRBD1. There are 16 residues in the CDR3. Germline-derived CDR1 and CDR2 are MDHEN and SYDVKM. Trimming cost V 2 bases and J 8 bases; bases outside gene matches: 9. CDR3 bases: TGTGCCAGCAGTTTACTCGGACAGGGGGGAATATACATTCAGTACTTC. Protein product: CASSLLGQGGIYIQYF.